A single sample is the source of the 11 T cell receptor beta chains below, sequenced in a study of T-cell reconstitution after alpha-beta-depleted transplantation in children (dated by TCRdb to about 2016). The sample's treatment or condition label is to be understood as: allogeneic hematopoietic cell transplantation with graft depleted of TCRalphabeta T cells and CD19 B cells. Libraries were prepared through PCR. The sequencer listed for this sample is Illumina HiSeq 2500. TCR libraries were prepared with molecular barcoding, using unique molecular identifiers to normalize TCRbeta repertoire quantification. The raw public data were reprocessed by TCRdb itself: fastp quality trimming at Q25, MiXCR clonotype calling, in-frame beta chains only. Each entry is one CDR3 protein sequence, shown with its most common DNA and genes. A total of a few hundred thousand distinct CDR3 sequences appear in this sample, around 15% of them only once. The top ten clonotypes cover approximately 29% of the sample.

Sequencing used PBMCs, mostly from graft donor cells, obtained 360 days after TCRalphabeta/CD19-depleted stem cell transplant. These TCRs come from a boy under two years old who had a stem cell transplant for Wiskott-Aldrich syndrome, so the T cells may come from the graft donor.

This chain uses TRBV10-3 with TRBJ2-7; D gene ambiguous. This CDR3 comprises 14 residues. Trimming cost V 6 bases and J 0 bases, with 12 bases left between them. Per germline, CDR1 ENHRY and CDR2 SYGVKD. CDR3 residues: CAIRVSPGSYEQYF. CDR3 coding DNA: TGTGCCATCAGAGTGTCACCAGGCTCCTACGAGCAGTACTTC.

The chain combines TRBV7-9 with TRBJ1-5, with D perhaps matching TRBD1 (6 bases). V dropped 4 bases and J dropped 2 bases, with 15 bases sitting between them. Per germline, CDR1 SEHNR and CDR2 FQNEAQ (reference sequence). This CDR3 comprises 16 residues. The DNA for the CDR3 is TGTGCCAGCAGCTCCGGACAGCCTAATGGCAATCAGCCCCAGCATTTT. Translated: CASSSGQPNGNQPQHF.

This clonotype was recorded a few times. The gene calls are TRBV4-2 and TRBJ2-5; TRBD2 is a possible D gene (6 bases). Trimming cost V 10 bases and J 2 bases, with 20 bases left between them. Germline loops: CDR1 LGHNA, CDR2 YNFKEQ. This CDR3 spans 15 amino acids. The CDR3 bases are TGTGCCATCTCTTTCATCGGGGGAAATCAAGAGACCCAGTACTTC. Its protein product is CAISFIGGNQETQYF.

V gene TRBV12-3 or TRBV12-4 combines with J gene TRBJ2-4, with D unresolved. V dropped 5 bases and J dropped 0 bases, with 17 bases sitting between them. This CDR3 spans 17 amino acids. CDR3 sequence (DNA): TGTGCCAGCAGTCCACGCTCCAAGGCTTTAGCCAAAAACATTCAGTACTTC. It yields the protein CASSPRSKALAKNIQYF.

The gene calls are TRBV3-1 and TRBJ2-5; possibly TRBD2 for D (5 bases). The CDR3 is 16 residues long. Germline assignment: CDR1 LGHDT and CDR2 YNNKEL (reference sequence). The V end was cut by 3 bases, the J end by 5 bases, with 19 bases between. CDR3 sequence: CASSQKWVTILETQYF. DNA of the CDR3: TGTGCCAGCAGCCAGAAATGGGTGACTATTCTTGAGACCCAGTACTTC.

There are many counts of this clonotype. The chain uses TRBV24-1 and TRBJ2-3; no reliable D call. Per germline, CDR1 KGHDR and CDR2 SFDVKD. V lost 10 bases and J lost 4, with 14 bases in between. The CDR3 is 13 residues long. The DNA for the CDR3 is TGTGCCACATCTACCCCGGGTCCAGATACGCAGTATTTT. As protein: CATSTPGPDTQYF.

Only a few counts were recorded for this clonotype. The chain has TRBV29-1 and TRBJ1-1; maybe TRBD1 (6 bases). There are 9 residues in the CDR3. The germline CDR1 and CDR2 sequences are SQVTM and ANQGSEA. V was shortened by 7 bases and J by 14 bases, with 14 bases between the two germline ends. CDR3 residues: CSAGTPNFF. For the CDR3, the DNA is TGCAGCGCCGGGACACCCAACTTCTTT.

V usage is TRBV5-1 and J usage is TRBJ2-7; 9 bases align to TRBD1. J lost 6 bases, V lost 0 bases, and 7 bases had no gene match. The CDR3 loop spans 15 amino acids. The V gene's germline CDR1 is SGHRS and CDR2 YFSETQ. CDR3 loop: CASSLGDRVTGEQYF. DNA of the CDR3: TGCGCCAGCAGCTTGGGGGACAGGGTAACGGGCGAGCAGTACTTC. Based on the CDR3 plus reference TRBV5-1 and TRBJ2-7, the full variable domain is KAGVTQTPRYLIKTRGQQVTLSCSPISGHRSVSWYQQTPGQGLQFLFEYFSETQRNKGNFPGRFSGRQFSNSRSEMNVSTLELGDSALYLCASSLGDRVTGEQYFGPGTRLTVT.

This clonotype was observed a few times. This sequence joins TRBV6-2 or TRBV6-3 and TRBJ1-1, with TRBD1 matching 7 bases. Trimming cost V 4 bases and J 4 bases; bases outside gene matches: 6. The CDR3 loop spans 14 amino acids. The germline V gene encodes CDR1 MNHEY and CDR2 SVGEGT. The CDR3 DNA reads as TGTGCCAGCAGTTCCACGACAGGGCTCACTGAAGCTTTCTTT. Translation: CASSSTTGLTEAFF.

This chain joins TRBV10-3 and TRBJ2-3, with D perhaps TRBD1 (6 bases). This CDR3 spans 16 amino acids. The germline V gene encodes CDR1 ENHRY and CDR2 SYGVKD. The ends were cut back, 7 bases at V and 2 bases at J, with 19 bases in the middle. The CDR3 reads CAINDRTARHTDTQYF. The CDR3 DNA sequence: TGTGCCATCAACGATCGGACAGCCCGACACACAGATACGCAGTATTTT.

The J gene is TRBJ2-7, the V gene TRBV4-1; no definite D call. This CDR3 is built from 17 residues. In germline, CDR1 is MGHRA, CDR2 YSYEKL. Between the trimmed V and J ends, which lost 2 bases and 2 bases, there was a span of 19 bases. CDR3 DNA sequence: TGCGCCAGCAGCCAACGGCAGACATTAGTTTTCCCCTACGAGCAGTACTTC. This codes for CASSQRQTLVFPYEQYF.